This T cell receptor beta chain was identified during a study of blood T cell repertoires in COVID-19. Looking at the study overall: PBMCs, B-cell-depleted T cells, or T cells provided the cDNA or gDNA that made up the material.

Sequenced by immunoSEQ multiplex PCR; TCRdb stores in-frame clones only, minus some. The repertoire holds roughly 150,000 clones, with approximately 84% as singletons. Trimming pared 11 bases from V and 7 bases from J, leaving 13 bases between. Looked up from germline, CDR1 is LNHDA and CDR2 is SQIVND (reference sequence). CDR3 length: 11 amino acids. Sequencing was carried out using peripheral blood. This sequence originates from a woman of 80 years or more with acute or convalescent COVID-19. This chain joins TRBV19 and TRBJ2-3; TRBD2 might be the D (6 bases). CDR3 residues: CAGFGGNTQYF. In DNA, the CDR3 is TGTGCCGGTTTTGGCGGGAATACGCAGTATTTT.